Shown below are 22 T cell receptor beta chains from a single sample sequenced in a study of T cells in Graves' hyperthyroidism and ophthalmopathy (dated by TCRdb to between 2018 and 2021). The library was built by means of multiplex PCR. Sequencing instrument: Illumina HiSeq 2000. Amplification of TCR beta CDR3 regions was carried out from RNA transcripts. The TCR CDR3 was subjected to a first round of RT-PCR using the HTBI primer set and the Qiagen OneStep RT-PCR kit. Using fastp trimming at Q25 and MiXCR clonotype assembly, TCRdb reanalyzed the public sequencing data and kept in-frame beta chains. Rows merge per CDR3 protein into single entries with the most common DNA and genes. This sample has some 760,000 distinct CDR3 sequences in its table, and roughly 15% of those were observed once. Around 9.6% of the sample comes from the top ten. Sequencing used blood. The receptors here all came from a woman between 18 and 29 years old with Graves' hyperthyroidism.

J is TRBJ2-2 and V is TRBV7-3; D possibly corresponds to TRBD1 (6 bases). Looked up from germline, CDR1 is SGHTA and CDR2 is FQGTGA. This CDR3 region has 16 residues. V was cut by 5 bases and J by 1 base, with 14 bases left in between. The chain's CDR3 is CASSLDRPGNTGELFF. For the CDR3, the DNA is TGTGCCAGCAGCCTAGACAGGCCAGGGAACACCGGGGAGCTGTTTTTT.

This clonotype has ten or more counts. This chain links TRBV11-2 with TRBJ2-2; D is possibly TRBD1 or TRBD2 (5 bases each). Germline V gene lookup returns CDR1 SGHAT and CDR2 FQNNGV. V lost 4 bases and J lost 0, with 24 bases in between. This CDR3 spans 20 amino acids. CDR3 DNA: TGTGCCAGCAGCTCCCTCTTCCGGGGCCTTCCCAACTCGAACACCGGGGAGCTGTTTTTT. The encoded protein is CASSSLFRGLPNSNTGELFF.

This clonotype was seen more than once but under ten times. The chain recombines TRBV4-2 with TRBJ2-5; 10 nucleotides match TRBD2. The CDR3 has 19 residues. V was clipped by 0 bases and J by 1 base; unmatched bases: 11. Germline values: CDR1 LGHNA, CDR2 YNFKEQ. CDR3 amino acids: CASSQDSLVIAGGQETQYF. The CDR3 DNA is TGTGCCAGCAGCCAAGATTCCCTCGTCATAGCGGGAGGCCAAGAGACCCAGTACTTC.

This clonotype turned up a few times. The chain is built from TRBV29-1 and TRBJ1-1; tentative D call: TRBD1 (6 bases). Trimming cost V 3 bases and J 3 bases, with 8 bases left between them. CDR3 length: 12 residues. Germline V lookup: CDR1 SQVTM, CDR2 ANQGSEA. CDR3 sequence (DNA): TGCAGCGTTGATCCAGGGGACACTGAAGCTTTCTTT. It codes for CSVDPGDTEAFF.

This clonotype was recorded many times. The chain combines TRBV11-1 with TRBJ1-1; D is undetermined. The germline V and J ends were trimmed by 0 bases and 4 bases, with 12 bases remaining between them. This CDR3 is built from 15 residues. From germline, CDR1 is SGHAT and CDR2 FQDESV (reference sequence). Here the CDR3 DNA reads TGTGCCAGCAGCTTAGCGGTGGAACGGAGCACTGAAGCTTTCTTT. Its translation: CASSLAVERSTEAFF.

V usage is TRBV20-1 and J usage is TRBJ2-7; no reliable D call. The CDR3 is 12 residues long. The germline V gene has CDR1 DFQATT and CDR2 SNEGSKA (reference sequence). V was trimmed by 3 bases and J by 2 bases, leaving 8 bases between them. DNA for the CDR3: TGCAGTGCTAGCGACCCCACCTACGAGCAGTACTTC. Its protein product is CSASDPTYEQYF.

This clonotype was found a few times. The V call is TRBV29-1, the J call TRBJ2-1, with 7 bases matching TRBD2. Germline CDR1 is SQVTM and CDR2 is ANQGSEA. The CDR3 is made up of 12 amino acids. The trim removed 2 bases at V and 8 bases at J, leaving 3 bases unmatched. The DNA for the CDR3 is TGCAGCGTTGAAAGAGGGAGGGATGAGCAGTTCTTC. Translated: CSVERGRDEQFF.

The chain uses TRBV28 and TRBJ1-2; D ambiguous. Germline-derived CDR1 and CDR2 are MDHEN and SYDVKM. V lost 3 bases, J lost 0 bases, and 5 bases lay in between. The CDR3 contains 13 residues. CDR3 nucleotides: TGTGCCAGCAGTTTCGTTACTAACTATGGCTACACCTTC. Its translation is CASSFVTNYGYTF.

The chain joins TRBV6-1 to TRBJ2-5; 9 bases align to TRBD1. The germline V gene encodes CDR1 MNHNS and CDR2 SASEGT. The CDR3 spans 13 residues. V trimming: 6 bases; J trimming: 4 bases; junction bases outside the gene matches: 3. CDR3: CASRETGGETQYF. CDR3 DNA: TGTGCCAGCAGAGAGACAGGGGGAGAGACCCAGTACTTC.

There are many counts of this clonotype. The chain uses TRBV27 and TRBJ2-1; TRBD1 agrees at 8 bases. V dropped 6 bases and J dropped 5; count of bases not matched to a gene: 3. CDR1 and CDR2 (germline): MNHEY, SMNVEV (reference sequence). This CDR3 contains 13 residues. The CDR3 bases are TGTGCCAGCAGCCGGACAGGGAACAATGAGCAGTTCTTC. Its translation is CASSRTGNNEQFF.

A few counts support this clonotype. The rearrangement joins TRBV2 to TRBJ2-3; D might be TRBD1 or TRBD2, each matching 5 bases. The CDR3 sequence is 11 residues long. Trimming removed 6 bases from V and 14 bases from J, with 15 bases in between. Germline CDR1 reads SNHLY; CDR2 reads FYNNEI. The CDR3 sequence is CASRLAWGLYF. DNA of the CDR3: TGTGCCAGCAGATTAGCGTGGGGCCTGTATTTT.

This clonotype was recorded many times. V is TRBV11-2 and J is TRBJ1-1, with 7 bases fitting TRBD1. The CDR3 length is 13 residues. From germline, CDR1 is SGHAT and CDR2 FQNNGV. J was trimmed by 4 bases and V by 4 bases; bases with no gene match: 3. CDR3 sequence reads: CASSWTGRTEAFF. The CDR3 DNA is TGTGCCAGCAGCTGGACAGGTCGCACTGAAGCTTTCTTT.

The chain carries TRBV7-9 and TRBJ1-2; unclear D gene. The CDR3 is made up of 13 amino acids. The germline CDR1 and CDR2 sequences are SEHNR and FQNEAQ (reference sequence). V was shortened by 4 bases and J by 2 bases, with 8 bases between the two germline ends. The CDR3 is CASSSGSNYGYTF. The CDR3 DNA sequence: TGTGCCAGCAGCTCAGGTTCGAACTATGGCTACACCTTC.

The chain has TRBV20-1 and TRBJ1-1, with a tentative D call TRBD1 (5 bases). The germline gives CDR1 DFQATT, CDR2 SNEGSKA (reference sequence). This CDR3 is built from 16 residues. Trimming left V 5 bases short and J 1 base short, with 20 bases between. The CDR3 bases are TGCAGTGCTCGAGGAGGGGATTGGCGGGGGAACACTGAAGCTTTCTTT. It is translated as CSARGGDWRGNTEAFF.

This chain uses TRBV11-2 with TRBJ2-1; D is ambiguous. CDR1 and CDR2 from the germline V gene are SGHAT and FQNNGV. V was shortened by 5 bases and J by 11 bases, with 22 bases between the two germline ends. The CDR3 is 15 residues long. CDR3 sequence: CASSPYGSADPQQFF. CDR3 nucleotide sequence: TGTGCCAGCAGCCCATACGGCTCGGCAGACCCACAGCAGTTCTTC.

The CDR3 coding sequence is TGCAGTGCTAGATCACCCAATGAGCAGTTCTTC. Residues: CSARSPNEQFF. The V call is TRBV20-1, the J call TRBJ2-1, with unresolved D. CDR3 size: 11 residues. CDR1 and CDR2 (germline): DFQATT, SNEGSKA (reference sequence). V lost 2 bases, J lost 6 bases, and 5 bases lay in between.

With regard to this clonotype: Just one base apart from a much larger clone, this may be a read error. The rearrangement uses TRBV28 and TRBJ2-2; D call uncertain. CDR3 length equals 13 residues. The germline gives CDR1 MDHEN, CDR2 SYDVKM. Trimming cost V 4 bases and J 1 base, with 4 bases left between them. DNA of the CDR3: TGTGCCAGCAGTTCCTGGAACACCGGGGAGCTGTTTTTT. This codes for CASSSWNTGELFF.

This clonotype was seen ten or more times. This chain uses TRBV7-2 with TRBJ2-7; D remains ambiguous. V shed 3 bases and J shed 3 bases, with 15 bases lying between them. The CDR3 totals 15 residues. Germline V gene sequence: CDR1 SGHTA, CDR2 FQGNSA. CDR3 sequence: CASSFPDRSGYEQYF. The DNA of the CDR3 is TGTGCCAGCAGCTTCCCAGATAGATCGGGCTACGAGCAGTACTTC. Variable domain in full (rest from reference TRBV7-2 and TRBJ2-7): GAGVSQSPSNKVTEKGKDVELRCDPISGHTALYWYRQSLGQGLEFLIYFQGNSAPDKSGLPSDRFSAERTGGSVSTLTIQRTQQEDSAVYLCASSFPDRSGYEQYFGPGTRLTVT.

There are many counts of this clonotype. J is TRBJ1-6 and V is TRBV5-1; perhaps TRBD1 as D (5 bases). From germline, CDR1 is SGHRS and CDR2 YFSETQ. The V and J ends lost 8 bases and 8 bases respectively, with 23 bases between them. The CDR3 spans 16 residues. The CDR3 DNA follows: TGCGCCAGTCGCGTTGGGTACAAGGGGTGGCATTCACCCCTCCACTTT. Its protein is CASRVGYKGWHSPLHF.

This clonotype has at least ten counts. This chain links TRBV24-1 with TRBJ2-1; unclear D gene. This CDR3 region has 15 residues. The germline V gene encodes CDR1 KGHDR and CDR2 SFDVKD. V shed 0 bases and J shed 6 bases, with 11 bases lying between them. CDR3 nucleotides: TGTGCCACCAGTGATTTGCCAGGAGTGGGCAATGAGCAGTTCTTC. Translation: CATSDLPGVGNEQFF.

The CDR3 reads CSARVAGAYEQYF. The CDR3 nucleotides read TGCAGTGCTAGGGTGGCAGGTGCCTACGAGCAGTACTTC. V is TRBV20-1 and J is TRBJ2-7, with D unresolved. Germline V gene data show CDR1 as DFQATT and CDR2 as SNEGSKA (reference sequence). This CDR3 is built from 13 residues. Trimming pared 3 bases from V and 2 bases from J, leaving 11 bases between.

The rearrangement joins TRBV7-9 to TRBJ2-3; 12 nucleotides align to TRBD2. Losses at the gene ends were 8 bases for V and 10 bases for J; bases not matched to a gene: 7. Germline V CDR1 and CDR2: SEHNR, FQNEAQ (reference sequence). The CDR3 is made up of 13 amino acids. The CDR3 region is CASQTTSGSSQYF. The CDR3 nucleotides are TGTGCCAGCCAGACGACTAGCGGGAGTTCGCAGTATTTT.